This T cell receptor beta chain derives from a study of siplizumab effects on memory and regulatory T cells. V lost 0 bases and J lost 6, with 10 bases in between. CDR1 is SGHRS and CDR2 is YFSETQ in the germline V gene. The CDR3 is 13 amino acids. The method was immunoSEQ multiplex PCR; TCRdb's version includes in-frame clones alone and lacks a portion of them. This table holds roughly 68,000 clones, less than 85% found once. The genes are TRBV5-1 and TRBJ2-7, with a possible D match to TRBD1 (6 bases). Specimen: memory CD4+ T cells sorted from blood. This clonotype originated in a human donor in good health. The CDR3 reads CASSLGQAGEQYF. The CDR3 nucleotides read TGCGCCAGCAGCTTGGGACAGGCGGGCGAGCAGTACTTC.